The T cell receptor (beta chain) under discussion was sequenced for a study of blood T cells in healthy people across ages. Study-wide results and caveats: Long-lived donors carried more naive CD4+ cells and greater diversity than aged donors. Lack of knowledge of donor CMV status possibly confounded expanded clonotype changes.

Turning to this clonotype: Its matching antigen is unknown.

This CDR3 is built from 16 residues. The germline V and J ends were trimmed by 0 bases and 5 bases, with 19 bases remaining between them. CDR1 and CDR2 from the germline V gene are DFQATT and SNEGSKA (reference sequence). A second PCR, run for about 6 to 12 cycles, used a sample-barcoded 5' primer plus a J-beta primer mix. TCRdb reprocessed the 5' RACE reads with MiXCR, giving one entry per CDR3 protein. Of 1.5 million to 2 million distinct CDR3 sequences in the sample, about 35% were seen once. This receptor was taken from a woman in her 30s in good health. This rearrangement joins TRBV20-1 to TRBJ2-5; D is possibly TRBD2 (5 bases). Sequencing used blood. In DNA, the CDR3 is TGCAGTGCTAGAGACCCCCTTGCGGGTACGGGGGAGACCCAGTACTTC. Its translation is CSARDPLAGTGETQYF.